The entry below gives a single T cell receptor beta chain sequence along with its context. The target antigen is unknown. Regarding donors, all were healthy bone marrow donors. The data derive from a study of cytomegalovirus exposure and HLA in healthy donors. About the research overall: Counted in an early data release were approximately 85 million unique TCRs from HLA-typed donors. Study results and caveats: Among TCR beta chains, those listed as cytomegalovirus-associated numbered approximately 150. The Asian-associated ancestry cluster reportedly had fewer N-insertions than the approximately 700-donor mean in a later analysis.

PCR was performed using 60 Vbeta and 13 Jbeta primers. TCRdb keeps only in-frame clones here, not all; method: immunoSEQ multiplex PCR. The repertoire holds under 250,000 clones, more than 65% seen once, with 1.5% to 2% in the top ten. The CDR3 has 14 residues. The V gene end was trimmed by 5 bases and the J gene end by 2 bases; junction bases not matched to a gene: 2. CDR1 and CDR2 (germline): SEHNR, FQNEAQ (reference sequence). The chain joins TRBV7-9 to TRBJ2-1, with 8 bases aligning to TRBD2. Sequences were obtained from PBMCs. The clonotype originates from a man aged 45-60 years in good health and CMV-seronegative. The CDR3 here is CASSRGGTYNEQFF. The CDR3 DNA is TGTGCCAGCAGCCGCGGGGGGACCTACAATGAGCAGTTCTTC. The full variable domain, with the rest looked up from reference TRBV7-9 and TRBJ2-1, is DTGVSQNPRHKITKRGQNVTFRCDPISEHNRLYWYRQTLGQGPEFLTYFQNEAQLEKSRLLSDRFSAERPKGSFSTLEIQRTEQGDSAMYLCASSRGGTYNEQFFGPGTRLTVL.